The sequence of this T cell receptor (beta chain) was determined in a study of blood T cell repertoires in COVID-19. Original handling: Reference gene primer amplification gave nucleated cell count estimates. This table comes from immunoSEQ multiplex PCR, and its TCRdb copy is limited to in-frame clones, with some not included. That table furnishes V, J and clone size, whereas the DNA furnished D and trimming. The sample holds about 190,000 clones, approximately 90% seen once. V was pared by 4 bases and J by 4 bases, with 3 bases of the junction left unmatched. This CDR3 region has 14 residues. CDR1 is SGHDT and CDR2 is YYEEEE in the germline V gene.

Input material: peripheral blood. The clonotype was recovered from a woman between 18 and 29 years old who had recovered from COVID-19. The V and J genes are TRBV5-6 and TRBJ1-1; 11 nucleotides match TRBD1. CDR3 DNA sequence: TGTGCCAGCAGCCCAGGGACAGGGGGCACTGAAGCTTTCTTT. Amino acid sequence: CASSPGTGGTEAFF.